Included here is one T cell receptor (beta chain) sequence, with context. Germline V gene sequence: CDR1 SGHRS, CDR2 YFSETQ. Deletions cut 0 bases from V and 5 bases from J, with 6 bases between. CDR3 length equals 13 residues. Under the authors' procedure: Reference gene primer amplification yielded estimated nucleated cell counts. Libraries were prepared by immunoSEQ multiplex PCR; TCRdb keeps only in-frame clonotypes and omits some of them. The DNA gave D and trimming, while V, J and clone size come from that table. The sample has roughly 90,000 clones; roughly nine tenths are singletons. This sample stems from a study of blood T cell repertoires in COVID-19. Across the whole study: Collection of acute and convalescent COVID-19 samples took place in the United States, Italy and Spain. PBMCs, B-cell-depleted T cells, or T cells were the source of the cDNA or gDNA that made up the material.

This chain joins TRBV5-1 and TRBJ1-5; the D is unclear. This receptor was obtained from a middle-aged man with acute or convalescent COVID-19. Material: peripheral blood. The CDR3 protein is CASSLDIYQPQHF. DNA of the CDR3: TGCGCCAGCAGCTTGGATATATATCAGCCCCAGCATTTT.